This T cell receptor (beta chain) was obtained from a study of early T cells in non-severe SARS-CoV-2 infection. General study points: VDJdb-based annotation leaned toward anti-spike CD8 responses and missed private and CD4 specificities.

On this clonotype itself: Antigen: not known.

Unique molecular identifiers (one per individual cDNA molecule) were attached. TCRdb re-called the 5' RACE reads with MiXCR, one entry per CDR3 protein. This table has 90,000 or so distinct CDR3 sequences, under 15% appearing once. The V gene lost 3 bases and the J gene lost 4 bases, with 18 bases spanning the gap. Germline V gene data show CDR1 as DFQATT and CDR2 as SNEGSKA (reference sequence). The CDR3 is 15 residues long. The TCR was taken from an adult who was a healthcare worker with PCR-confirmed SARS-CoV-2 infection or an uninfected control (not recorded which). Specimen: whole blood. The rearrangement joins TRBV20-1 to TRBJ2-5; the D is unclear. CDR3 bases: TGCAGTGCTAGCCCCCCTACCCATCTTGGAGAGACCCAGTACTTC. Encoded protein: CSASPPTHLGETQYF.